This paragraph covers one TCR beta chain sequence. The specificity of this receptor is unknown. For this mouse receptor, gene names and germline sequences are murine. Read coverage stops 1 residue before the CDR3 terminus; the germline J gene supplies the remainder. Libraries came from the immunoSEQ multiplex PCR assay. TCRbeta CDR3 sequencing was performed at survey depth by Adaptive Biotechnologies, and CDR3 sequences, V/J genes, productive frequency and template counts were reported. TCR beta CDR3 regions were amplified from genomic DNA instead of RNA. The authors' pipeline ran thus. Jensen-Shannon divergence was used to quantify pairwise repertoire overlap between tissues, with a value of 1 indicating complete divergence and a value of 0 indicating identical repertoires. Tissues were clustered by single-linkage agglomerative hierarchical clustering of pairwise JSD values and displayed as dendrograms. GLIPH2 was run on all patient samples with simulation_depth 1000, kmer_min_depth 3, cdr3_length_cutoff 8, keeping groups with more than two unique CDR3s. A standardized tissue-overlap score was generated by extrapolating Jaccard GLIPH-group overlap across patients to a standard repertoire size of 1000 clones. Linear mixed-effect models, with tissue as a fixed effect and individual as a random effect, were used to test how diversity related to clinical or experimental variables. In its TCRdb copy, this immuneACCESS table keeps in-frame sequences only and misses some clones. Where compared with another copy, unresolved V genes explain less than half of these, and the others have no known cause. The DNA was the basis for D and trimming; V, J and clone size are from that table. The table for this sample lists about 48,000 clones; over 70% of them were counted only once. Around 0.52% of the sample is held by the ten biggest clonotypes.

The data were taken from a study of tissue T cells after allogeneic stem cell transplantation (dated 2022 in TCRdb). Regarding the research as a whole: Using research autopsies of patients with and without GVHD, plus mouse models of GVHD, the study profiled TCR beta repertoires across many tissues. The human part of the study was a prospective observational study with no blinding and no randomization.

The CDR3 starts with the cysteine, ends with the phenylalanine, and has 12 residues. The DNA shown is the part of the CDR3 that was read: 33 bases, in frame from base 1. CDR1 is given as KGHPV and CDR2 as FQNQEV, both from the germline V gene (reference sequence). The germline V end is reduced by 4 bases and the J end by 6 bases; junction bases left unmatched: 3. Here is what the overall study found, with its caveats: In both patients and mice, T cells from blood and spleen picked up only a limited part of the TCR repertoire that was detected in tissues. The patient cohort was small and varied clinically, and sampling depth was recognized as a limitation. Few T cell clones were found to be shared across patients, but shared repertoire signatures across patients were revealed in a tissue-specific fashion by motif-based clustering. Which tissue TCRs were alloreactive or antigen-specific was not determined in the study, and some clones might have been persisting host cells. Within patients, how anatomically similar tissues were was a major factor shaping TCR repertoire composition, regardless of disease or transplant status.

This TCR derives from a pool of C57BL/6 mice in good health. Recombination linked TRBV26 to TRBJ2-7; the junction holds 7 bases that match TRBD1. The sample consisted of sorted cells pooled from one or two spleens. The CDR3 amino acid sequence is: CASSPTGIEQYF. The CDR3 DNA, read in part, is TGTGCCAGCAGTCCGACAGGGATTGAACAGTAC.